Sequencing of this TCR beta chain was carried out in a study of CD8 T cells in ankylosing spondylitis. TCRdb ran MiXCR on the 5' RACE reads and lists one entry per CDR3 protein. The sample carries some 200,000 distinct CDR3 sequences, roughly 25% recorded once. The sample holds many counts of this clonotype. The receptor's source is a male donor with ankylosing spondylitis or in good health (not recorded which). Sequenced input: blood, either unsorted or a sorted T cell fraction (not recorded which).

CDR3 protein: CASSLLSSGASTDTQYF. Written as DNA, the CDR3 is TGTGCCAGCAGCTTGTTGTCTAGCGGTGCTAGCACAGATACGCAGTATTTT. The V and J genes are TRBV5-6 and TRBJ2-3, with 7 bases fitting TRBD2. CDR1 is SGHDT and CDR2 is YYEEEE in the germline V gene. J was trimmed by 0 bases and V by 1 base; bases with no gene match: 8. There are 17 residues in the CDR3.